These 5 T cell receptor beta chains originate from one sample sequenced in a study of T cells in Graves' hyperthyroidism and ophthalmopathy. RNA transcripts yielded amplified TCR beta CDR3 regions. During a first-round RT-PCR of the TCR CDR3, the HTBI primer set was used. TCRdb re-derived calls from the multiplex PCR reads in MiXCR, one entry per CDR3 protein. Of 450,000 to 650,000 distinct CDR3 sequences in the sample, roughly 18% are singletons; the top ten hold 15% to 20%. Sequencing was performed on blood. The receptors here all came from a young woman with Graves' ophthalmopathy.

The V call is TRBV5-1, the J call TRBJ1-2; D gene ambiguous. The V and J ends lost 4 bases and 6 bases respectively, with 7 bases between them. Germline V gene data show CDR1 as SGHRS and CDR2 as YFSETQ. The CDR3 contains 11 residues. Here the CDR3 reads CASSDSNGYTF. DNA for the CDR3: TGCGCCAGCAGCGATTCGAATGGCTACACCTTC.

This clonotype was detected a few times. The chain is built from TRBV28 and TRBJ1-3; D ambiguous. Trimming left V 5 bases short and J 0 bases short, with 11 bases between. This CDR3 contains 15 residues. The germline V gene has CDR1 MDHEN and CDR2 SYDVKM. In DNA, the CDR3 is TGTGCCAGCAGTGGAACCCTAATCTCTGGAAACACCATATATTTT. This translates into CASSGTLISGNTIYF.

The chain joins TRBV4-1 to TRBJ1-1; D unclear. The germline V gene has CDR1 MGHRA and CDR2 YSYEKL. V lost 2 bases and J lost 0, with 16 bases in between. This CDR3 spans 17 amino acids. Here the CDR3 reads CASSQHQALGLNTEAFF. The CDR3 DNA reads TGCGCCAGCAGCCAACACCAAGCGTTGGGTTTGAACACTGAAGCTTTCTTT.

This clonotype has ten or more counts. The J gene is TRBJ2-7, the V gene TRBV7-2; 8 bases are a match to TRBD1. J lost 6 bases, V lost 5 bases, and 3 bases had no gene match. CDR1 SGHTA and CDR2 FQGNSA come from the germline V gene. The CDR3 length is 12 residues. CDR3 DNA: TGTGCCAGCAGCCCAGGGGGCCCCGAGCAGTACTTC. Amino acids: CASSPGGPEQYF.

This clonotype was recorded at least ten times. The rearrangement joins TRBV13 to TRBJ2-1; TRBD1 is a possible D gene (7 bases). The CDR3 is made up of 17 amino acids. CDR1 is PRHDT, CDR2 FYEKMQ, per germline (reference sequence). Deletions cut 1 base from V and 3 bases from J, with 16 bases between. In nucleotides, the CDR3 is TGTGCCAGCAGCTTAGTTAGGTCAGGGGGGTACTACAATGAGCAGTTCTTC. Amino acids: CASSLVRSGGYYNEQFF.